This T cell receptor (beta chain) originates from a study of response to subunit inactivated influenza vaccine. TCRdb used MiXCR to reprocess the RT-PCR reads, holding one entry per CDR3 protein. The sample consists of 550,000 to 800,000 distinct CDR3 sequences, more than 15% of them appearing once. The germline CDR1 and CDR2 sequences are SGHTA and FQGNSA. The trim removed 5 bases at V and 7 bases at J, leaving 9 bases unmatched. The CDR3 is 15 residues long. This clonotype originated in a man aged 50 to 59 who received an inactivated influenza vaccine. The chain carries TRBV7-2 and TRBJ2-2; TRBD1 aligns across 8 bases. This sample comprised PBMCs from blood, obtained 11 to 12 days after vaccination. Here the CDR3 DNA reads TGTGCCAGCAGCCTTCAACTGACAGGGGTCGGGGAGCTGTTTTTT. Translated, it gives CASSLQLTGVGELFF.